A single sample is the source of the 16 T cell receptor beta chains below, sequenced in a study of shared clonotypes between healthy human individuals. Profiled with immunoSEQ multiplex PCR; TCRdb holds only in-frame clones, not every one. The sample carries about 980,000 clones, about three quarters recorded once. Sequencing was carried out using memory CD4+ T cells sorted from blood. The sample's subset: CD45RA-negative fraction. Receptor source: a young man in good health.

The V call is TRBV5-1, the J call TRBJ1-3; TRBD1 agrees at 7 bases. Looked up from germline, CDR1 is SGHRS and CDR2 is YFSETQ. The CDR3 is made up of 12 amino acids. The V gene end was trimmed by 4 bases and the J gene end by 8 bases; junction bases not matched to a gene: 3. CDR3 DNA: TGCGCCAGCAGCCCAACAGGGGACACCATATATTTT. Translating it yields CASSPTGDTIYF. Using reference TRBV5-1 and TRBJ1-3 for the parts outside the CDR3, the full variable domain is KAGVTQTPRYLIKTRGQQVTLSCSPISGHRSVSWYQQTPGQGLQFLFEYFSETQRNKGNFPGRFSGRQFSNSRSEMNVSTLELGDSALYLCASSPTGDTIYFGEGSWLTVV.

The chain recombines TRBV6-5 with TRBJ1-2; D unresolved. The germline V gene has CDR1 MNHEY and CDR2 SVGAGI. This CDR3 spans 12 amino acids. V lost 5 bases to trimming and J lost 5 bases, with 9 bases between them. CDR3 sequence reads: CASSTPGYGYTF. The CDR3 DNA reads TGTGCCAGCAGTACCCCGGGTTATGGCTACACCTTC.

In its sample, this clone was seen once. The chain links TRBV11-2 to TRBJ1-1; 8 positions agree with TRBD1. CDR1 is SGHAT and CDR2 is FQNNGV in the germline V gene. V was clipped by 1 base and J by 4 bases; unmatched bases: 5. The CDR3 has 15 amino acids. The CDR3 loop is CASSLGRTGPTEAFF. The CDR3 region has the DNA TGTGCCAGCAGCTTAGGCAGGACAGGGCCCACTGAAGCTTTCTTT.

CDR3 sequence reads: CASSFALPFPGQYYEQYF. Here the CDR3 DNA reads TGCGCCAGCAGCTTTGCCCTTCCATTTCCGGGACAATATTACGAGCAGTACTTC. The chain has TRBV5-1 and TRBJ2-7; tentatively, D is TRBD1 (6 bases). This CDR3 contains 18 residues. Trimming took off 2 bases at V and 4 bases at J, with 25 bases between the two ends. Germline CDR1 reads SGHRS; CDR2 reads YFSETQ.

Only a few counts were recorded for this clone. The chain employs TRBV12-2 and TRBJ1-5. TRBV12-2 is classified as a pseudogene. The CDR3 is 11 residues long. The CDR3 region has the DNA TGTGCAAGTCGCCTTTGTGGACCCCAGCATTTT. Its translation is CASRLCGPQHF.

The chain combines TRBV7-9 with TRBJ2-7, with a weak D call TRBD2 (5 bases). Trimming took off 4 bases at V and 2 bases at J, with 18 bases between the two ends. Looked up from germline, CDR1 is SEHNR and CDR2 is FQNEAQ (reference sequence). CDR3 size: 16 residues. CDR3 DNA: TGTGCCAGCAGCTACCTTCGGGCGGGTGGAGCCTACGAGCAGTACTTC. Translated: CASSYLRAGGAYEQYF.

The chain combines TRBV28 with TRBJ2-7; the match to TRBD2 covers 10 bases. The CDR3 sequence is 16 residues long. Germline assignment: CDR1 MDHEN and CDR2 SYDVKM. The junction had 10 bases not matched to a gene; V was cut back by 8 bases and J by 0 bases. The CDR3: CASGGLAGASSYEQYF. The CDR3 DNA reads TGTGCCAGCGGAGGGCTAGCGGGGGCCAGCTCCTACGAGCAGTACTTC.

The chain joins TRBV4-3 to TRBJ2-1, with 13 nucleotides matching TRBD2. The CDR3 consists of 15 residues. Looked up from germline, CDR1 is LGHNA and CDR2 is YSLEER. Losses at the gene ends were 0 bases for V and 10 bases for J; bases not matched to a gene: 3. CDR3 sequence (DNA): TGCGCCAGCAGCCAAGATCCGGGACTAGCGGGAGAGCAGTTCTTC. It is translated as CASSQDPGLAGEQFF.

The chain employs TRBV10-1 and TRBJ2-7; 7 bases match TRBD2. The CDR3 totals 14 residues. Germline trimming cut 4 bases from V and 5 bases from J; bases unmatched to any gene: 8. Germline V gene data show CDR1 as WNHNN and CDR2 as SYGVQD (reference sequence). Written as DNA, the CDR3 is TGCGCCAGCAGTGGGGGAAGCGGGATCCACGAGCAGTACTTC. Encoded protein: CASSGGSGIHEQYF.

J is TRBJ2-5 and V is TRBV25-1, with D perhaps TRBD1 (7 bases). Trimming left V 4 bases short and J 5 bases short, with 17 bases between. Germline CDR1 MGHDK, CDR2 SYGVNS. CDR3 size: 15 residues. Here the CDR3 DNA reads TGTGCCAGCAGTGCCGGGGGAAGGGGGCTGGAGACCCAGTACTTC. It codes for CASSAGGRGLETQYF.

This chain joins TRBV2 and TRBJ2-1, with D hard to call. Germline-derived CDR1 and CDR2 are SNHLY and FYNNEI. The CDR3 has 13 amino acids. V lost 8 bases, J lost 6 bases, and 14 bases lay in between. CDR3 DNA: TGTGCCAGCCTTCTTGATCTTCGCAATGAGCAGTTCTTC. Translated, it gives CASLLDLRNEQFF.

The rearrangement uses TRBV10-1 and TRBJ2-3; 7 positions match TRBD2. The CDR3 runs to 14 residues. Trimming removed 2 bases from V and 1 base from J; junction bases left unmatched: 0. Germline CDR1 reads WNHNN; CDR2 reads SYGVQD (reference sequence). CDR3 sequence reads: CASSEAGGTDTQYF. Here the CDR3 DNA reads TGCGCCAGCAGTGAGGCGGGAGGCACAGATACGCAGTATTTT.

The chain carries TRBV10-3 and TRBJ1-4; D might be TRBD1 (5 bases). Trimming cost V 4 bases and J 8 bases, with 14 bases left between them. The CDR3 is 14 residues long. Germline CDR1 ENHRY, CDR2 SYGVKD. The CDR3 region is CAISGSREGEKLFF. In DNA, the CDR3 is TGTGCCATCAGTGGTTCCAGGGAGGGGGAAAAACTGTTTTTT.

CDR3 sequence reads: CASSQVGTATDTQYF. As DNA, the CDR3 is TGCGCCAGCAGCCAAGTTGGCACAGCCACAGATACGCAGTATTTT. The chain recombines TRBV4-3 with TRBJ2-3; the D is unclear. V was pared by 1 base and J by 2 bases, with 10 bases between. CDR1 is LGHNA and CDR2 is YSLEER in the germline V gene. The CDR3 is 15 residues long.

This sequence joins TRBV19 and TRBJ2-2; 9 bases align to TRBD1. Trimming at V came to 4 bases and at J to 4 bases, leaving 7 bases not matched to a gene. The germline CDR1 and CDR2 sequences are LNHDA and SQIVND (reference sequence). The CDR3 has 16 residues. The CDR3, as DNA: TGTGCCAGTAGTAGGGGACAGGGATCGGGCACCGGGGAGCTGTTTTTT. It specifies CASSRGQGSGTGELFF.

For this clone: It may be a read error: a sequence one base away is much more abundant. The chain recombines TRBV5-1 with TRBJ2-3, with a tentative D call TRBD2 (6 bases). V was clipped by 3 bases and J by 2 bases, with 10 bases between them. This CDR3 is built from 14 residues. The germline CDR1 and CDR2 sequences are SGHRS and YFSETQ. For the CDR3, the DNA is TGCGCCAGCAGCTCCGGGACTCACACAGATACGCAGTATTTT. Amino acid sequence: CASSSGTHTDTQYF.